Sequencing of this TCR beta chain was carried out in a study of OX40 agonist ivuxolimab in advanced cancers. Whole-study results and caveats: Still undetermined is the antigen specificity of the expanded peripheral T cells. Some of the nonresponding patients also showed low levels of normalized T-cell clonal expansion.

The data were produced by immunoSEQ multiplex PCR, yet TCRdb's version contains in-frame clones alone and is incomplete. In the table there are just over 90,000 clones, around nine tenths of which are singletons. Worth noting for this clone: The antigen remains unidentified.

The germline CDR1 and CDR2 sequences are LNHDA and SQIVND (reference sequence). Trimming pared 10 bases from V and 2 bases from J, leaving 17 bases between. The CDR3 spans 15 residues. Sequencing was performed on CD4+ or CD8+ T cells sorted from blood, taken in a trial of the OX40 agonist ivuxolimab. The receptor comes from an adult with an advanced solid tumor such as melanoma, head and neck, liver or kidney cancer. The chain recombines TRBV19 with TRBJ2-2, with D unclear. The chain's CDR3 is CATQTLDGNTGELFF. The CDR3 DNA reads as TGTGCCACCCAAACCCTGGACGGTAACACCGGGGAGCTGTTTTTT.